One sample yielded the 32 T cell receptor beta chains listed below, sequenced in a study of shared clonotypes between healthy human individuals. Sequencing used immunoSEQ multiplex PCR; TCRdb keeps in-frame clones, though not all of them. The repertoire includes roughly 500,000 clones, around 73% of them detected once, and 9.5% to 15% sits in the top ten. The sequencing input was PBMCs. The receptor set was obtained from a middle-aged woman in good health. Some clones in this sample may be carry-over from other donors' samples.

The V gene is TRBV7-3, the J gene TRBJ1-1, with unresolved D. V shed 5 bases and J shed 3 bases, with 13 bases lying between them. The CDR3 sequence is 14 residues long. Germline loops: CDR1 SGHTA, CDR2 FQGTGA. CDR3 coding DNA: TGTGCCAGCAGCGTCACGGGTGGGGACACTGAAGCTTTCTTT. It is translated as CASSVTGGDTEAFF.

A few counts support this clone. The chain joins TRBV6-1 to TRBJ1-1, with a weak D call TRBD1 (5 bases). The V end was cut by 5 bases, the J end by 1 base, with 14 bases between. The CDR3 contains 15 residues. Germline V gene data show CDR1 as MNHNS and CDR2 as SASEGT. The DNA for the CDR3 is TGTGCCAGCAGTACCTACAGGACGGGGAACACTGAAGCTTTCTTT. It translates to CASSTYRTGNTEAFF.

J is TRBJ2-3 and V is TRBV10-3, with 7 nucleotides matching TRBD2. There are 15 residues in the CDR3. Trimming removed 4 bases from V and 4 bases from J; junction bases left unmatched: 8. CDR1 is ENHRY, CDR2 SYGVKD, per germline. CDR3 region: CAISAGAGESDTQYF. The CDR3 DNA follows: TGTGCCATCAGTGCCGGGGCGGGAGAGTCAGATACGCAGTATTTT.

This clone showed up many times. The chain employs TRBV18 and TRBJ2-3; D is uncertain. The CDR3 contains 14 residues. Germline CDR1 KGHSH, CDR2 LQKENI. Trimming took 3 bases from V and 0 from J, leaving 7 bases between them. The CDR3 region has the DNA TGTGCCAGCTCACCCGAGGTGAGCACAGATACGCAGTATTTT. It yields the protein CASSPEVSTDTQYF.

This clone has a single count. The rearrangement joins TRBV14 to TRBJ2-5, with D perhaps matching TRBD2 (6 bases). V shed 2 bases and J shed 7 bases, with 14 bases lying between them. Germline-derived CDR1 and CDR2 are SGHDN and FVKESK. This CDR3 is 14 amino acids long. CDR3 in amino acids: CASSQTGEWRTQYF. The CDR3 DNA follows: TGTGCCAGCAGCCAAACGGGAGAATGGCGGACCCAGTACTTC.

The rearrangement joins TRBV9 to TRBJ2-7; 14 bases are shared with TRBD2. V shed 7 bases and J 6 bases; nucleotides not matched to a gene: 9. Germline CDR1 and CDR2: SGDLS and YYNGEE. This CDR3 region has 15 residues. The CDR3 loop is CASRGLAGGICEQYF. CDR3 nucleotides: TGTGCCAGCCGTGGACTAGCGGGAGGAATCTGCGAGCAGTACTTC. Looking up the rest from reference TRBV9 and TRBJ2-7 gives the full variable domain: DSGVTQTPKHLITATGQRVTLRCSPRSGDLSVYWYQQSLDQGLQFLIQYYNGEERAKGNILERFSAQQFPDLHSELNLSSLELGDSALYFCASRGLAGGICEQYFGPGTRLTVT.

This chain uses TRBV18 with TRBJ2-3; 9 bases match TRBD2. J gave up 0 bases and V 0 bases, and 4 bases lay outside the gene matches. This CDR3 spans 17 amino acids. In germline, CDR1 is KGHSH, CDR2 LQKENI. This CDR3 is CASSPPGLAFSTDTQYF. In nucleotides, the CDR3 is TGTGCCAGCTCACCACCCGGACTAGCGTTTAGCACAGATACGCAGTATTTT.

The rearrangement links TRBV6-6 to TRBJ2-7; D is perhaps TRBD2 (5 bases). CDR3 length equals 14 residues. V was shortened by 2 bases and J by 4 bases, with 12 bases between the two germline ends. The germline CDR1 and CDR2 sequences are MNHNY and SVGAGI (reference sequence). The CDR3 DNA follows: TGTGCCAGCAGTTACGTTACAGAGGGATACGAGCAGTACTTC. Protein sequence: CASSYVTEGYEQYF.

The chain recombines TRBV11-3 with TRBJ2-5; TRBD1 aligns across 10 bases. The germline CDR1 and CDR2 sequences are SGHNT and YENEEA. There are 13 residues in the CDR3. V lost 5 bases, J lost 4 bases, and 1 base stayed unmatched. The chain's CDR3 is CASSRQGAETQYF. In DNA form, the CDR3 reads TGTGCCAGCAGCAGACAGGGGGCAGAGACCCAGTACTTC. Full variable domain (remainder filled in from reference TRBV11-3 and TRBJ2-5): EAGVVQSPRYKIIEKKQPVAFWCNPISGHNTLYWYLQNLGQGPELLIRYENEEAVDDSQLPKDRFSAERLKGVDSTLKIQPAELGDSAVYLCASSRQGAETQYFGPGTRLLVL.

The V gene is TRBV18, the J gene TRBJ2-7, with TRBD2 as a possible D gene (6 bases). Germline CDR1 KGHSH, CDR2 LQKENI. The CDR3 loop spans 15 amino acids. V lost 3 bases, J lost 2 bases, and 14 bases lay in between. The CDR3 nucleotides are TGTGCCAGCTCACCCTCAGCCCCGGGAGCCTACGAGCAGTACTTC. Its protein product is CASSPSAPGAYEQYF.

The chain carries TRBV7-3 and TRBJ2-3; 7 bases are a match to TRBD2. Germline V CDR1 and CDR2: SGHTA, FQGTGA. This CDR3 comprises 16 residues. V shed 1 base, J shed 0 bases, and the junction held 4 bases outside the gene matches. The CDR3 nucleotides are TGTGCCAGCAGCTTAAGTGCTAGCGGTAGCACAGATACGCAGTATTTT. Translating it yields CASSLSASGSTDTQYF. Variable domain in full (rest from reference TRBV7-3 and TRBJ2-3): GAGVSQTPSNKVTEKGKYVELRCDPISGHTALYWYRQSLGQGPEFLIYFQGTGAADDSGLPNDRFFAVRPEGSVSTLKIQRTERGDSAVYLCASSLSASGSTDTQYFGPGTRLTVL.

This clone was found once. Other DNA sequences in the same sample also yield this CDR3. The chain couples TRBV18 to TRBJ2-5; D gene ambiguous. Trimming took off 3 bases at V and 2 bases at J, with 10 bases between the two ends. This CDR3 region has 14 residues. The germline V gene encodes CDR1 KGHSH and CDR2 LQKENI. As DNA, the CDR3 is TGTGCCAGCTCACCCCCCGCTTTACAAGAGACCCAGTACTTC. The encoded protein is CASSPPALQETQYF.

The CDR3 sequence is CASSAEDGSYNEQFF. CDR3 bases: TGTGCCAGCAGTGCGGAGGACGGCTCCTACAATGAGCAGTTCTTC. V is TRBV2 and J is TRBJ2-1; D possibly corresponds to TRBD2 (5 bases). V shed 4 bases and J shed 0 bases, with 10 bases lying between them. Germline assignment: CDR1 SNHLY and CDR2 FYNNEI. The CDR3 has 15 residues.

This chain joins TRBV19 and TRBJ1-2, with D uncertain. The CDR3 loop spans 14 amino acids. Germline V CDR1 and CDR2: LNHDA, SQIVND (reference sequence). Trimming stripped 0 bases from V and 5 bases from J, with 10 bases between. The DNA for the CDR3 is TGTGCCAGTAGTATAGATCGGGCAGGTTATGGCTACACCTTC. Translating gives CASSIDRAGYGYTF.

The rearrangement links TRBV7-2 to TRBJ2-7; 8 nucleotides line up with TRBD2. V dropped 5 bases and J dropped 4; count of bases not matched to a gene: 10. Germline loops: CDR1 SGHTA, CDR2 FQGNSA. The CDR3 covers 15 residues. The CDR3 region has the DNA TGTGCCAGCAGCCTCACTAGCGGCCCGACTTACGAGCAGTACTTC. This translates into CASSLTSGPTYEQYF.

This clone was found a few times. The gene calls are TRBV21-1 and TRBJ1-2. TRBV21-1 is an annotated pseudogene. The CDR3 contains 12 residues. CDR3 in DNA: TGTGCCAGCAGCAGCCGACTTTATGGCTACACCTTC. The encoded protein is CASSSRLYGYTF.

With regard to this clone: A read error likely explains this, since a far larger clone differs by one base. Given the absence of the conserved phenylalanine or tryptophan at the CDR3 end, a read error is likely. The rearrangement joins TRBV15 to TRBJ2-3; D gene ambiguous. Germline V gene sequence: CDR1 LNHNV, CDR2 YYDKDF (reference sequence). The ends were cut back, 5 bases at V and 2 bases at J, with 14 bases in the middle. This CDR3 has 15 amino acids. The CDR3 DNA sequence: TGTGCCACCAGCCCTTTTGGCGGAGCCACAGATACGCAGTATCTT. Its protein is CATSPFGGATDTQYL.

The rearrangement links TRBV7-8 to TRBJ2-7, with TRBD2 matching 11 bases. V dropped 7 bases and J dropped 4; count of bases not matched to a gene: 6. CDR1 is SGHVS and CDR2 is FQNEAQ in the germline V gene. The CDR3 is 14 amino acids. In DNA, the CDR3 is TGTGCCAGCAAGGTCGCTAGCGGGGGGTACGAGCAGTACTTC. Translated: CASKVASGGYEQYF.

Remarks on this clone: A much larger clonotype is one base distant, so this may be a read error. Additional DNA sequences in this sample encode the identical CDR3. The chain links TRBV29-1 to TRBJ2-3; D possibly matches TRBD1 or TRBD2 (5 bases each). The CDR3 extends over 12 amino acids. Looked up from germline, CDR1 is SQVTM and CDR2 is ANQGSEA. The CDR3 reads CSVGRDEDTQYF. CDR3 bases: TGCAGTGTTGGTCGGGACGAAGATACGCAGTATTTT.

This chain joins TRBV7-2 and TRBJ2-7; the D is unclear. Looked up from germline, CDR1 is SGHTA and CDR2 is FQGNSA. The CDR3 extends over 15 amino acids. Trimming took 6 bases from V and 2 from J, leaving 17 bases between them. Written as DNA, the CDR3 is TGTGCCAGCAGTCAAACCCCAGCAGGCCCCTACGAGCAGTACTTC. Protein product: CASSQTPAGPYEQYF.

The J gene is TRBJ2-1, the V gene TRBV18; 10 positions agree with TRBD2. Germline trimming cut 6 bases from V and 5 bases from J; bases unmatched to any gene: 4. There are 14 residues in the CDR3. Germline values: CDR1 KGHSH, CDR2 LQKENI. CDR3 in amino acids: CASSPGLADNEQFF. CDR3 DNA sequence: TGTGCCAGCTCGCCCGGACTAGCGGACAATGAGCAGTTCTTC.

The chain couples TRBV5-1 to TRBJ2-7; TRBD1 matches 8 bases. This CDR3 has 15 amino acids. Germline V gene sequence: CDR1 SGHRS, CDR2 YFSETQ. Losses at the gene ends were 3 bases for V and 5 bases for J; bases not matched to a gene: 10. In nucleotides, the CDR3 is TGCGCCAGCAGCTACACCGGGACAGGAGGCGACGAGCAGTACTTC. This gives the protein CASSYTGTGGDEQYF.

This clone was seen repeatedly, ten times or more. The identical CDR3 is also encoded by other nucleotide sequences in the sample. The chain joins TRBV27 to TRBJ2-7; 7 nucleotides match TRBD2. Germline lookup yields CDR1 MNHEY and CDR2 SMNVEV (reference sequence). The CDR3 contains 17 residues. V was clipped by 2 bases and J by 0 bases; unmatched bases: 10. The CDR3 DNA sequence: TGTGCCAGCAGTTTACGTGGGGGGAGGGGCCTCTCCTACGAGCAGTACTTC. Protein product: CASSLRGGRGLSYEQYF.

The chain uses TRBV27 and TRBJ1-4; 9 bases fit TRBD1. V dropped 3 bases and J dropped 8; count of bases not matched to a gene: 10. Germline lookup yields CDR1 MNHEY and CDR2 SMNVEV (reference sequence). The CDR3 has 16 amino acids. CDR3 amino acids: CASSFTVQGAREKLFF. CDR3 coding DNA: TGTGCCAGCAGTTTTACAGTACAGGGGGCTCGAGAAAAACTGTTTTTT.

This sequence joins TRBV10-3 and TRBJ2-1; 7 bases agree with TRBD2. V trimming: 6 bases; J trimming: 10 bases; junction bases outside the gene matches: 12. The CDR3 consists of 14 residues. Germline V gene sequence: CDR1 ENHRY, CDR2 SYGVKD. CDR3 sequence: CAIRGGGGSWEQFF. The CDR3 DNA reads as TGTGCCATCAGGGGCGGGGGAGGTAGTTGGGAGCAGTTCTTC.

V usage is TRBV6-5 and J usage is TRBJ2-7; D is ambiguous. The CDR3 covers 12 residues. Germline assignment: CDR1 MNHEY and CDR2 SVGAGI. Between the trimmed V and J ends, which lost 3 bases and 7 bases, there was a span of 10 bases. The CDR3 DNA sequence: TGTGCCAGCAGTTATGATAGTCTGGAGCAGTACTTC. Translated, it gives CASSYDSLEQYF.

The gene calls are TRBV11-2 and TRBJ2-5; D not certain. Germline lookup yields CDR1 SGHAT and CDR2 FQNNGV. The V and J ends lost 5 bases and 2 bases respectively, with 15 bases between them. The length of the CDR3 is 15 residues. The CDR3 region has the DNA TGTGCCAGCAGCCCCTCCCCGAGGCAGCAAGAGACCCAGTACTTC. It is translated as CASSPSPRQQETQYF.

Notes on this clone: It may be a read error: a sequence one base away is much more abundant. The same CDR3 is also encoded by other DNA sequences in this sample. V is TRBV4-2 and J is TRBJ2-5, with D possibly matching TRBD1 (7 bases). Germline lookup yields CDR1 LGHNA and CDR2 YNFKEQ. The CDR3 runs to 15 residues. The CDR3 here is CASSQDPRGEETQYF. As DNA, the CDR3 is TGTGCCAGCAGTCAAGATCCCAGGGGGGAAGAGACCCAGTACTTC.

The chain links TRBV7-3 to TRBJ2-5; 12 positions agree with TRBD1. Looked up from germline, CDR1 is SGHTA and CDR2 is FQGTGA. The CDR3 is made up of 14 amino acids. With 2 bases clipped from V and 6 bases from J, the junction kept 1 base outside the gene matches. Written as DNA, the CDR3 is TGTGCCAGCAGCTTAGGGGACAGGGGGCAGACCCAGTACTTC. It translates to CASSLGDRGQTQYF.

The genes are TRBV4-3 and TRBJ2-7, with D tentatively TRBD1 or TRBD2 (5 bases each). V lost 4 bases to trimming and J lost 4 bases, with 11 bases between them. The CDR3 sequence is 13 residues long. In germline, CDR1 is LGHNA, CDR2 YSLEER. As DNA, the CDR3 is TGCGCCAGCAGCCGAACTAGGGGATACGAGCAGTACTTC. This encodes CASSRTRGYEQYF.

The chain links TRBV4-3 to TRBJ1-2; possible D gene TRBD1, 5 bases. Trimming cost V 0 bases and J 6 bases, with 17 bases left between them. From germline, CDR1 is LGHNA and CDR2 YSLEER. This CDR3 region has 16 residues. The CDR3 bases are TGCGCCAGCAGCCAAGATTCGCCGGGGCCCAGGGATGGCTACACCTTC. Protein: CASSQDSPGPRDGYTF.

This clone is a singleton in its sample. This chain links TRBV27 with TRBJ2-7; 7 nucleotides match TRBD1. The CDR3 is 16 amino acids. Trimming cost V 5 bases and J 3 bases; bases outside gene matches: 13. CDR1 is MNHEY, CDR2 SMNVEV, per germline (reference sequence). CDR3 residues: CASSPQRTGVVYEQYF. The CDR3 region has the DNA TGTGCCAGCAGTCCACAGCGGACAGGAGTTGTCTACGAGCAGTACTTC.